This TCR beta chain was recovered during a study of beta chain features in type 1 diabetes. About the study: Patients and healthy donors were similar in age, gender and cell yields.

Germline-derived CDR1 and CDR2 are SEHNR and FQNEAQ (reference sequence). This CDR3 is built from 15 residues. Germline trimming cut 5 bases from V and 8 bases from J; bases unmatched to any gene: 7. Expressed TCRB transcripts were sequenced because the entire RNA isolate underwent reverse transcription. The data were produced by immunoSEQ multiplex PCR, yet TCRdb's version contains in-frame clones alone and is incomplete. This sample has roughly 500,000 clones, with about an eighth found just once. This clone was counted only a few times. The receptor's source is a woman aged 18-35 years in good health. Sequenced input: naive CD4+ T cells from blood. The rearrangement uses TRBV7-9 and TRBJ1-6, with TRBD1 matching 9 bases. The CDR3 sequence: CASSPKGQGDSPLHF. DNA of the CDR3: TGTGCCAGCAGCCCGAAGGGACAGGGAGATTCACCCCTCCACTTT.